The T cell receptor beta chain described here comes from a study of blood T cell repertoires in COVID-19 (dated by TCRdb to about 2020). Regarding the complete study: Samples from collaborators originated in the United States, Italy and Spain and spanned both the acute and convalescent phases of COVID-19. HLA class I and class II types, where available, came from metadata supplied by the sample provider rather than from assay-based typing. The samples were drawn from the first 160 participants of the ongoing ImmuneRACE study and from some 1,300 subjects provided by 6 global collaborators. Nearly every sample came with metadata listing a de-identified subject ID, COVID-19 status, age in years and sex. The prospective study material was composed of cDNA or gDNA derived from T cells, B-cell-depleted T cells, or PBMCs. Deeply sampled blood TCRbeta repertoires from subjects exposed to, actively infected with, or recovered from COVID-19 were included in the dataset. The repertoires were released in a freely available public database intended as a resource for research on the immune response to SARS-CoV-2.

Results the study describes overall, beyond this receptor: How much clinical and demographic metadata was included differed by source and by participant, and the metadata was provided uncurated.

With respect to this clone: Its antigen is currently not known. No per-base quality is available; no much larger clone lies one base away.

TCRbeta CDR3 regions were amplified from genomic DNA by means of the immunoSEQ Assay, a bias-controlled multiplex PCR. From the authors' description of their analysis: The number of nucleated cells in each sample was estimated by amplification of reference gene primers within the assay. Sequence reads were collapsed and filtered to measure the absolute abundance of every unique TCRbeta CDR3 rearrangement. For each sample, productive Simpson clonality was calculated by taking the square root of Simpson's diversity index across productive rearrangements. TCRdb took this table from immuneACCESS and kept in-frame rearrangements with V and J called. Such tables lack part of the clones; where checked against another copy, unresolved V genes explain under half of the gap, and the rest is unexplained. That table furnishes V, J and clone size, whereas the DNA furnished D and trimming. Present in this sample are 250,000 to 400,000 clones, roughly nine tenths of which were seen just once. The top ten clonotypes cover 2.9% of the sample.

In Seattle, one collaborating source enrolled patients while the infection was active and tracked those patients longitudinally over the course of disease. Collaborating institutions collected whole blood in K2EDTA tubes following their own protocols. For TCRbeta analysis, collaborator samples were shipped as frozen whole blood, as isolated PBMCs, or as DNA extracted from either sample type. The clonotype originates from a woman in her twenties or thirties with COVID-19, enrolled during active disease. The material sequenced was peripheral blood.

Here the CDR3 is given as CASSLASEKLFF. The nucleotide sequence is given as TGTGCCAGCAGCTTAGCAAGCGAAAAACTGTTTTTT. The chain is assembled from TRBV11-2 and TRBJ1-4; no confident D gene assignment can be made. The CDR3 measures 12 amino acids from cysteine to phenylalanine. The entry retains the CDR3 DNA only, 36 bases that are in frame from base 1. From the germline V gene, CDR1 is SGHAT and CDR2 is FQNNGV. V and J lose 1 base and 8 bases, and a span of 5 bases separates them.